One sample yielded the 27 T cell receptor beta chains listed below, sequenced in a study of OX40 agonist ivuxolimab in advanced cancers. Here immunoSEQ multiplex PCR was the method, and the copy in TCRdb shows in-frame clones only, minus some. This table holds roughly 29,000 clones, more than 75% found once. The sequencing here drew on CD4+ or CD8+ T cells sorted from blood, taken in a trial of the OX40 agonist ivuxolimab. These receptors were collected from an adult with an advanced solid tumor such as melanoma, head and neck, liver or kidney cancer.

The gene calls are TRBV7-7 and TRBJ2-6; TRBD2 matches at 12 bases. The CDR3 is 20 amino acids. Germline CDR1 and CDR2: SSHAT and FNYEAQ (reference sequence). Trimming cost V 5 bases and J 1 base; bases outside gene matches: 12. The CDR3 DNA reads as TGTGCCAGCAGCCCAACACTAGCGGGGGGCTTTCGGTCTGGGGCCAACGTCCTGACTTTC. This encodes CASSPTLAGGFRSGANVLTF.

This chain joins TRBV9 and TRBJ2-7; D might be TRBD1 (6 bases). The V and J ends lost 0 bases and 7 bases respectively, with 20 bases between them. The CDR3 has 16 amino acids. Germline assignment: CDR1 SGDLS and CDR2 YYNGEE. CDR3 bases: TGTGCCAGCAGCGTAGCCTCGGACAGTTCCTACGAAGAGCAGTACTTC. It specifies CASSVASDSSYEEQYF.

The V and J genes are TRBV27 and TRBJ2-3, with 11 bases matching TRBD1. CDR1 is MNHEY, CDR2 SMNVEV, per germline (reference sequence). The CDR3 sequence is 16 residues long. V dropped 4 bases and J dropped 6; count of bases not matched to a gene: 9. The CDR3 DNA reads TGTGCCAGCAGTTCTCTCGGGACAGGGGGAGGGGATACGCAGTATTTT. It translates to CASSSLGTGGGDTQYF.

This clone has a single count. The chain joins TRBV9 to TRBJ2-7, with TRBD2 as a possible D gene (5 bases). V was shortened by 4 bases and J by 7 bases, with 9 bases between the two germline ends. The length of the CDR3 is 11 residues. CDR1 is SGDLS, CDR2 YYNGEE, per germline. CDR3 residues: CASSPGGEQYF. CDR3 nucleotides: TGTGCCAGCAGCCCAGGAGGAGAGCAGTACTTC.

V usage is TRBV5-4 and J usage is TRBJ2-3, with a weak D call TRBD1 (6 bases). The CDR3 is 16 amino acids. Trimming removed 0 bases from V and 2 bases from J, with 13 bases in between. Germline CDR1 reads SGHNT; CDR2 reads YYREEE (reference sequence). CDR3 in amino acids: CASSLGGPLSTDTQYF. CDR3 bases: TGTGCCAGCAGCTTGGGGGGGCCGCTTTCCACAGATACGCAGTATTTT.

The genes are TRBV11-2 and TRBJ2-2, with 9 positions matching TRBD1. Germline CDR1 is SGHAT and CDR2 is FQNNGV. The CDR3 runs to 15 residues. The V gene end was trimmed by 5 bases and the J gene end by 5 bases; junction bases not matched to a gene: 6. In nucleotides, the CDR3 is TGTGCCAGCAGCCTGCATGACAGGGGGACCGGGGAGCTGTTTTTT. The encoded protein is CASSLHDRGTGELFF.

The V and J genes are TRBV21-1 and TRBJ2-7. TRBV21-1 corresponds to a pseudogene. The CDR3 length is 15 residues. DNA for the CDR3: TGTGCCAGCACCGGGGGCCTTCTTCTGACCTACGAGCAGTACTTC. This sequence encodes CASTGGLLLTYEQYF.

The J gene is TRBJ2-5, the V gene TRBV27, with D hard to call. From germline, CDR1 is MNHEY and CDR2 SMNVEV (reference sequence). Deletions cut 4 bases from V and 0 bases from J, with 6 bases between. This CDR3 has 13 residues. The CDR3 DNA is TGTGCCAGCAGTTCACTGCACCAAGAGACCCAGTACTTC. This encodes CASSSLHQETQYF.

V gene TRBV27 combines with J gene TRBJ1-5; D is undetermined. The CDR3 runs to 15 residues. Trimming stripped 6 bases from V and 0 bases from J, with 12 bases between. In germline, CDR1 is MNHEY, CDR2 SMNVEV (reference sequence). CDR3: CASSLSTYSNQPQHF. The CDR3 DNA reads TGTGCCAGCAGCCTCTCTACTTATAGCAATCAGCCCCAGCATTTT.

This CDR3 is CASSVGQGARRTDTQYF. CDR3 bases: TGCGCCAGCAGCGTTGGACAGGGGGCGCGAAGGACAGATACGCAGTATTTT. The rearrangement uses TRBV5-1 and TRBJ2-3; TRBD1 matches at 11 bases. Germline V gene data show CDR1 as SGHRS and CDR2 as YFSETQ. Trimming cost V 4 bases and J 3 bases; bases outside gene matches: 10. This CDR3 has 17 amino acids.

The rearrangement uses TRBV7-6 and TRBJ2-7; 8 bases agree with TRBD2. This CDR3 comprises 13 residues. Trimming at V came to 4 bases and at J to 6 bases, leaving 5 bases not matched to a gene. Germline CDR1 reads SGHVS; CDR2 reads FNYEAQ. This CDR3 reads CASSSTGGPEQYF. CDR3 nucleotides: TGTGCCAGCAGCTCTACGGGGGGGCCCGAGCAGTACTTC.

In DNA form, the CDR3 reads TGTGCCAGCAGCGGTCATGGGACCTACGAGCAGTACTTC. Translating it yields CASSGHGTYEQYF. The rearrangement links TRBV7-9 to TRBJ2-7; D gene uncertain. V was cut by 5 bases and J by 2 bases, with 10 bases left in between. Per germline, CDR1 SEHNR and CDR2 FQNEAQ (reference sequence). The CDR3 length is 13 residues. Together with reference TRBV7-9 and TRBJ2-7, the CDR3 gives the full variable domain: DTGVSQNPRHKITKRGQNVTFRCDPISEHNRLYWYRQTLGQGPEFLTYFQNEAQLEKSRLLSDRFSAERPKGSFSTLEIQRTEQGDSAMYLCASSGHGTYEQYFGPGTRLTVT.

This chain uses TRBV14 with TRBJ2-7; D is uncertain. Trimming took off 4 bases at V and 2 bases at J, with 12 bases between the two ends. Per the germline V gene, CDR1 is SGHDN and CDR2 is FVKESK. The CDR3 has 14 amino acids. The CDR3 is CASSPSGSPYEQYF. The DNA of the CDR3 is TGTGCCAGCAGCCCCAGTGGCAGCCCCTACGAGCAGTACTTC.

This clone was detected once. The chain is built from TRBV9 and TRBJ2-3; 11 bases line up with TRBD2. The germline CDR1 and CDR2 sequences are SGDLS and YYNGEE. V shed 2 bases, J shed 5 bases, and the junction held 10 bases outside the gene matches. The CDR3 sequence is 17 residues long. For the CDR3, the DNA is TGTGCCAGCAGCGTGCAGGCTAGCGGGGGGCGGGAAGATACGCAGTATTTT. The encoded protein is CASSVQASGGREDTQYF.

CDR3 sequence reads: CASSGGLVYEQYF. CDR3 in DNA: TGTGCCAGCAGCGGGGGACTGGTTTACGAGCAGTACTTC. The chain links TRBV5-6 to TRBJ2-7, with a possible D match to TRBD2 (6 bases). From germline, CDR1 is SGHDT and CDR2 YYEEEE. This CDR3 has 13 residues. Trimming left V 4 bases short and J 4 bases short, with 12 bases between.

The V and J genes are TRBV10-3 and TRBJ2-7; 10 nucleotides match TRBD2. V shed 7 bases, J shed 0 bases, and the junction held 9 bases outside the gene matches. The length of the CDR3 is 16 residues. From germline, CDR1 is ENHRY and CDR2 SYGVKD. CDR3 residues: CAITDIAGGTSYEQYF. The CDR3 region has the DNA TGTGCCATCACCGATATAGCGGGGGGTACCTCCTACGAGCAGTACTTC.

CDR3 coding DNA: TGCGCCAGCAGCTTGGGGGATTTTCAAGAGACCCAGTACTTC. Encoded protein: CASSLGDFQETQYF. The rearrangement uses TRBV5-1 and TRBJ2-5, with D hard to call. V lost 0 bases, J lost 2 bases, and 8 bases lay in between. The germline gives CDR1 SGHRS, CDR2 YFSETQ. This CDR3 spans 14 amino acids.

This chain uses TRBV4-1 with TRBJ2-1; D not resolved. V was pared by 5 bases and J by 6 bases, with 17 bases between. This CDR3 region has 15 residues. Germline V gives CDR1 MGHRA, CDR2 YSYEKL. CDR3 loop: CASSEVVSGGNEQFF. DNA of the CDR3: TGCGCCAGCAGCGAAGTGGTCTCCGGCGGCAATGAGCAGTTCTTC.

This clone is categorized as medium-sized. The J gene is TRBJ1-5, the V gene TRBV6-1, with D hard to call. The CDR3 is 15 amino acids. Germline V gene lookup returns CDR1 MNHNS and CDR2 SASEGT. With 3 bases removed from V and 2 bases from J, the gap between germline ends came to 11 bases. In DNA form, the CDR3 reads TGTGCCAGCAGTGAGGACGGAATCCGCAATCAGCCCCAGCATTTT. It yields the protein CASSEDGIRNQPQHF.

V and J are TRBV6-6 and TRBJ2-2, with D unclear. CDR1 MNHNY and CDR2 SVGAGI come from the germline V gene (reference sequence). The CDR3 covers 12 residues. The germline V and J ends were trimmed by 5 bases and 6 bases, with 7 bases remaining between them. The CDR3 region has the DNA TGTGCCAGCAGTCAGATTTCCGGGGAGCTGTTTTTT. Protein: CASSQISGELFF.

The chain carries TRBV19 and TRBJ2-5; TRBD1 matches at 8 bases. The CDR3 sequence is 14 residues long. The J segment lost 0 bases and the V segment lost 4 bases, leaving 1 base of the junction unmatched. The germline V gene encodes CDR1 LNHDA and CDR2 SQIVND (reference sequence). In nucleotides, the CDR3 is TGTGCCAGTAGTAGACAGGGGTACCAAGAGACCCAGTACTTC. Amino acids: CASSRQGYQETQYF.

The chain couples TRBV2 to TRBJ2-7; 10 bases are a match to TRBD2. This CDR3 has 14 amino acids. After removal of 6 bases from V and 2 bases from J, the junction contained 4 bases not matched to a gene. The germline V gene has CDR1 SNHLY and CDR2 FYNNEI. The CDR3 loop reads CASSFSGGTYEQYF. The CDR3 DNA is TGTGCCAGCAGCTTTAGCGGGGGGACCTACGAGCAGTACTTC.

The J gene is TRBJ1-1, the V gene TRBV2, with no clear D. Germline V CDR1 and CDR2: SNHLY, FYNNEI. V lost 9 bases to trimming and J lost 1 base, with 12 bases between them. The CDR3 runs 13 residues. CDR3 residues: CARGPMTNTEAFF. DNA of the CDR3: TGTGCCAGAGGACCCATGACGAACACTGAAGCTTTCTTT.

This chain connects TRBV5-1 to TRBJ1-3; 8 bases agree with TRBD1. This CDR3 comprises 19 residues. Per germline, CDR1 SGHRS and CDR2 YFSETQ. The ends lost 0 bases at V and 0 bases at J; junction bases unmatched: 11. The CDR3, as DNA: TGCGCCAGCAGCTTGGAAGAGACAGGGGTGGCCTTCTCTGGAAACACCATATATTTT. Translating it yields CASSLEETGVAFSGNTIYF.

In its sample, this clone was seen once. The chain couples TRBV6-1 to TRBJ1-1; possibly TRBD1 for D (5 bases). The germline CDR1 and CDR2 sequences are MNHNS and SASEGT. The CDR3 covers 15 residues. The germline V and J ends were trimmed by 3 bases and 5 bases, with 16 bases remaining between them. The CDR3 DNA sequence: TGTGCCAGCAGTGATAAGATCCAGGGTCGGACTGAAGCTTTCTTT. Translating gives CASSDKIQGRTEAFF.

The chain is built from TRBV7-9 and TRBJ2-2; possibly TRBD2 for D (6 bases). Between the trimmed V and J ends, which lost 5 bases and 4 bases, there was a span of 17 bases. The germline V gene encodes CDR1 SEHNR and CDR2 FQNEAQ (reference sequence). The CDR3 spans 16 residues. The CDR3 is CASSLPRVEGTGELFF. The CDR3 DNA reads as TGTGCCAGCAGCCTACCCCGGGTGGAGGGCACCGGGGAGCTGTTTTTT.

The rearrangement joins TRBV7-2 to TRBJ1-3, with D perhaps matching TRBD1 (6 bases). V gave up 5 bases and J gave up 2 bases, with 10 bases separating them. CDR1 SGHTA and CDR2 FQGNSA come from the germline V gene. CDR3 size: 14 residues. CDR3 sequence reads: CASSLGGAGNTIYF. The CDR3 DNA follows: TGTGCCAGCAGCCTAGGGGGGGCTGGAAACACCATATATTTT.